The 21 T cell receptor beta chains reported below all come from one sample, sequenced in a study of T cell repertoires in cytomegalovirus infection. From the reads, TCRdb called clonotypes with MiXCR, one entry per CDR3 protein. The sample holds hundreds of thousands of distinct CDR3 sequences; roughly 31% are singletons and the top ten take around 13%. The sequencing input was PBMCs. Receptors were obtained from a human donor in good health (CMV status not recorded). Some clones in this sample may be carry-over from other donors' samples.

The sample holds many counts of this clonotype. The CDR3 DNA reads as TGTGCCAGCAGCCCAGCTCCGGGACTAGCGGGGGGGAGCACAGATACGCAGTATTTT. Translating gives CASSPAPGLAGGSTDTQYF. The chain links TRBV4-2 to TRBJ2-3, with 16 bases aligning to TRBD2. V lost 4 bases and J lost 0; bases outside the gene matches: 7. This CDR3 has 19 amino acids. Germline loops: CDR1 LGHNA, CDR2 YNFKEQ.

There are a few counts of this clonotype. V gene TRBV20-1 combines with J gene TRBJ1-5, with D possibly being TRBD1 (5 bases). Germline CDR1 DFQATT, CDR2 SNEGSKA (reference sequence). Between the trimmed V and J ends, which lost 3 bases and 6 bases, there was a span of 18 bases. This CDR3 region has 15 residues. The CDR3 region has the DNA TGCAGTGCTAGTTCCGGGACGATGAGGCTTCAGCCCCAGCATTTT. This sequence encodes CSASSGTMRLQPQHF.

The chain carries TRBV4-1 and TRBJ1-4; no clear D. V gave up 4 bases and J gave up 10 bases, with 19 bases separating them. The CDR3 sequence is 15 residues long. The germline CDR1 and CDR2 sequences are MGHRA and YSYEKL. The CDR3 region is CASSPEPSRSTKLFF. DNA of the CDR3: TGCGCCAGCAGCCCGGAACCGAGCAGGTCGACAAAACTGTTTTTT.

The chain couples TRBV5-4 to TRBJ1-2; 7 positions agree with TRBD1. V was pared by 1 base and J by 6 bases, with 6 bases of the junction left unmatched. The germline V gene has CDR1 SGHNT and CDR2 YYREEE (reference sequence). The CDR3 consists of 14 residues. CDR3 DNA: TGTGCCAGCAGCTTGCTTGCAGGGGGTAATGGCTACACCTTC. Translated: CASSLLAGGNGYTF.

This chain uses TRBV11-2 with TRBJ2-3; 8 bases align to TRBD2. The CDR3 sequence is 17 residues long. The junction had 8 bases not matched to a gene; V was cut back by 3 bases and J by 0 bases. The germline gives CDR1 SGHAT, CDR2 FQNNGV. CDR3 region: CASSFQTSGLSTDTQYF. The CDR3, as DNA: TGTGCCAGCAGCTTTCAAACTAGCGGACTTAGCACAGATACGCAGTATTTT.

In this sample, this clonotype turned up a few times. The chain is built from TRBV5-4 and TRBJ1-6, with a tentative D call TRBD1 (5 bases). Germline V gene data show CDR1 as SGHNT and CDR2 as YYREEE (reference sequence). V was cut by 4 bases and J by 6 bases, with 11 bases left in between. The CDR3 sequence is 14 residues long. The CDR3 sequence: CASSHTRGNSPLHF. The DNA for the CDR3 is TGTGCCAGCAGCCATACTAGGGGTAATTCACCCCTCCACTTT.

The rearrangement uses TRBV4-1 and TRBJ1-5, with D possibly being TRBD1 (6 bases). The V gene lost 1 base and the J gene lost 7 bases, with 11 bases spanning the gap. CDR1 and CDR2 from the germline V gene are MGHRA and YSYEKL. The CDR3 runs 14 residues. The CDR3 bases are TGCGCCAGCAGCCAAGCGACAGGATCCCAGCCCCAGCATTTT. It is translated as CASSQATGSQPQHF.

Many counts were recorded for this clonotype. V usage is TRBV7-6 and J usage is TRBJ2-7, with D tentatively TRBD2 (5 bases). V shed 5 bases and J shed 2 bases, with 13 bases lying between them. This CDR3 region has 14 residues. Germline CDR1 is SGHVS and CDR2 is FNYEAQ. The CDR3 sequence: CASSRKIGAYEQYF. DNA of the CDR3: TGTGCCAGCAGCCGAAAGATCGGGGCCTACGAGCAGTACTTC.

There are many counts of this clonotype. V gene TRBV7-2 combines with J gene TRBJ2-5, with D unclear. The CDR3 length is 13 residues. Trimming removed 1 base at V and 7 bases at J, with 10 bases between. The germline gives CDR1 SGHTA, CDR2 FQGNSA. The DNA of the CDR3 is TGTGCCAGCAGCTTAGTCCTAATGGGGACCCAGTACTTC. Its translation is CASSLVLMGTQYF.

This clonotype was detected many times. The V gene is TRBV7-6, the J gene TRBJ2-5, with 10 bases aligning to TRBD2. This CDR3 contains 16 residues. The V gene end was trimmed by 5 bases and the J gene end by 1 base; junction bases not matched to a gene: 7. Germline values: CDR1 SGHVS, CDR2 FNYEAQ. In DNA form, the CDR3 reads TGTGCCAGCAGCCACTTCCTAGCGGGGGTCCAAGAGACCCAGTACTTC. Translating it yields CASSHFLAGVQETQYF.

This clonotype has ten or more counts. The V call is TRBV10-3, the J call TRBJ2-5, with TRBD2 matching over 7 bases. J gave up 1 base and V 4 bases, and 6 bases lay outside the gene matches. The germline V gene encodes CDR1 ENHRY and CDR2 SYGVKD. The CDR3 runs 15 residues. For the CDR3, the DNA is TGTGCCATCAGTGTCAAGCGGGGATCCCAAGAGACCCAGTACTTC. It yields the protein CAISVKRGSQETQYF.

This chain joins TRBV2 and TRBJ1-1; no firm D call. Germline V CDR1 and CDR2: SNHLY, FYNNEI. This CDR3 is built from 11 residues. Deletions cut 7 bases from V and 1 base from J, with 4 bases between. The CDR3 region has the DNA TGTGCCAGCAAGGCGAACACTGAAGCTTTCTTT. It translates to CASKANTEAFF.

The V and J genes are TRBV19 and TRBJ1-2; the D is unclear. There are 13 residues in the CDR3. Germline CDR1 is LNHDA and CDR2 is SQIVND (reference sequence). V was clipped by 6 bases and J by 2 bases, with 10 bases between them. The CDR3 protein is CASSERNNYGYTF. The DNA for the CDR3 is TGTGCCAGTAGCGAGAGAAACAACTATGGCTACACCTTC.

This clonotype has at least ten counts. The chain uses TRBV7-9 and TRBJ2-1, with a possible D match to TRBD2 (5 bases). This CDR3 is 14 amino acids long. The V end was cut by 6 bases, the J end by 0 bases, with 9 bases between. CDR1 is SEHNR, CDR2 FQNEAQ, per germline (reference sequence). Written as DNA, the CDR3 is TGTGCCAGCAGTGGAGGAAGCTCCTACAATGAGCAGTTCTTC. It encodes CASSGGSSYNEQFF.

This clonotype was detected a few times. The chain has TRBV10-3 and TRBJ2-5, with 11 bases matching TRBD1. CDR1 ENHRY and CDR2 SYGVKD come from the germline V gene. There are 15 residues in the CDR3. The ends lost 5 bases at V and 2 bases at J; junction bases unmatched: 4. The CDR3 coding sequence is TGTGCCATCAGTCCGGGACAGGGGGTACAAGAGACCCAGTACTTC. Its translation: CAISPGQGVQETQYF.

This sequence joins TRBV10-3 and TRBJ2-5; TRBD2 aligns across 7 bases. Germline loops: CDR1 ENHRY, CDR2 SYGVKD. V dropped 4 bases and J dropped 4; count of bases not matched to a gene: 6. The CDR3 loop spans 14 amino acids. The CDR3 nucleotides are TGTGCCATCAGTGTTACTAGCGTCGGAGAGACCCAGTACTTC. Translated, it gives CAISVTSVGETQYF.

In the case of this clonotype: The junction departs from the called germline gene at one end, perhaps through a read error. The rearrangement joins TRBV7-9 to TRBJ2-7; perhaps D is TRBD1 or TRBD2 (5 bases each). The germline gives CDR1 SEHNR, CDR2 FQNEAQ (reference sequence). The CDR3 is 13 amino acids. CDR3 loop: CASSPTGRDEHYF. DNA for the CDR3: TGTGCCAGCAGCCCGACGGGTAGGGACGAGCATTACTTC.

This chain links TRBV12-3 or TRBV12-4 with TRBJ1-2; D not resolved. The CDR3 is 13 residues long. V was shortened by 2 bases and J by 5 bases, with 9 bases between the two germline ends. The CDR3 protein is CASSLNSRYGYTF. The CDR3 nucleotides are TGTGCCAGCAGTTTAAACAGTAGATATGGCTACACCTTC.

This clonotype was detected a few times. The rearrangement links TRBV5-4 to TRBJ2-3, with D unresolved. The CDR3 covers 17 residues. CDR1 is SGHNT and CDR2 is YYREEE in the germline V gene (reference sequence). Trimming took 2 bases from V and 6 from J, leaving 22 bases between them. The CDR3: CASSFRPPLPIGDTQYF. In nucleotides, the CDR3 is TGTGCCAGCAGCTTCCGGCCCCCCCTCCCAATCGGGGATACGCAGTATTTT.

V and J are TRBV19 and TRBJ2-2, with D possibly being TRBD1 (6 bases). Trimming shortened V by 8 bases and J by 4 bases, and 8 bases separated the two germline ends. CDR1 and CDR2 from the germline V gene are LNHDA and SQIVND (reference sequence). The CDR3 runs 12 residues. The CDR3 loop is CASGGVTGELFF. The CDR3 DNA reads TGTGCCAGTGGGGGCGTCACCGGGGAGCTGTTTTTT.

CDR3 DNA: TGTGCCAGCAGCTCCCCCGGGCTGGGGGCGGACACTGAAGCTTTCTTT. Protein product: CASSSPGLGADTEAFF. The genes are TRBV5-4 and TRBJ1-1, with D possibly matching TRBD1 (6 bases). CDR1 is SGHNT, CDR2 YYREEE, per germline (reference sequence). This CDR3 is built from 16 residues. The germline V and J ends were trimmed by 3 bases and 3 bases, with 18 bases remaining between them.